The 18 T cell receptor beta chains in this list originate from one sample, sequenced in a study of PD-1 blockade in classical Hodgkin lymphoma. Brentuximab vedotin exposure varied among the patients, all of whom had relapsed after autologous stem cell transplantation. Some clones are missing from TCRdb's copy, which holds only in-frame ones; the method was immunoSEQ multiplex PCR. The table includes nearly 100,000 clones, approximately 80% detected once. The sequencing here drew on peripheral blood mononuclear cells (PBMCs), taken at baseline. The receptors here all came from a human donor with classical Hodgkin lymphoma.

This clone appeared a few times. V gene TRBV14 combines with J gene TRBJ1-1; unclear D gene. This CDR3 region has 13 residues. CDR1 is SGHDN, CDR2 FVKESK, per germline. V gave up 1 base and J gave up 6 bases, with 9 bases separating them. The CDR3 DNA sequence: TGTGCCAGCAGCCAAGTAATACGGTCTGAAGCTTTCTTT. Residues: CASSQVIRSEAFF.

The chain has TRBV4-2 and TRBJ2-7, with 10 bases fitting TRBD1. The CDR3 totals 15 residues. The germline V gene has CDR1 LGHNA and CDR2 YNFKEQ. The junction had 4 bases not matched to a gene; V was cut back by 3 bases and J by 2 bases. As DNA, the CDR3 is TGTGCCAGCAGCCAGTCCGGGACAGGGGCCTACGAGCAGTACTTC. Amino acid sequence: CASSQSGTGAYEQYF.

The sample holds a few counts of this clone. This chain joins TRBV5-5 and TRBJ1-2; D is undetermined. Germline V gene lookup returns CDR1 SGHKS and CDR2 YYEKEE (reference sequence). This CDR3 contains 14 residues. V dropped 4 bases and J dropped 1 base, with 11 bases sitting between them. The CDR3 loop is CASSPQDRNYGYTF. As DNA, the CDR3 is TGTGCCAGCAGCCCTCAGGACCGTAACTATGGCTACACCTTC.

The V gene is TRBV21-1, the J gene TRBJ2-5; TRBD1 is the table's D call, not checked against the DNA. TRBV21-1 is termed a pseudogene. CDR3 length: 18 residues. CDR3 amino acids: CASRAPKWTGLGQETQYF. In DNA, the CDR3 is TGTGCCAGCCGGGCCCCTAAATGGACAGGGTTGGGTCAAGAGACCCAGTACTTC.

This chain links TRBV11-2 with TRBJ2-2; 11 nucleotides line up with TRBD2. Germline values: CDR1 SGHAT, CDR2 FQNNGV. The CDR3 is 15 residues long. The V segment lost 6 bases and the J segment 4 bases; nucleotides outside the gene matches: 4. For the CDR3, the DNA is TGTGCCAGCAGGGCAGGACTAGCGGGCACCGGGGAGCTGTTTTTT. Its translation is CASRAGLAGTGELFF.

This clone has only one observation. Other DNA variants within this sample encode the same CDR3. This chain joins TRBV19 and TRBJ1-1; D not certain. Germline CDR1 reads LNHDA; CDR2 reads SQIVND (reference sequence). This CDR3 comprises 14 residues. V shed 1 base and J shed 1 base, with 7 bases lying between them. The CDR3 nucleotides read TGTGCCAGTAGTATAGCCGGCGGGAACACTGAAGCTTTCTTT. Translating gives CASSIAGGNTEAFF.

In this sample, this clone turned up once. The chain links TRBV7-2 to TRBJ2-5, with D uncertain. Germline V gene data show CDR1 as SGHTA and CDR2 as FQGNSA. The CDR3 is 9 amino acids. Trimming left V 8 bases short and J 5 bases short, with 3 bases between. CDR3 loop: CASGETQYF. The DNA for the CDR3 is TGTGCCAGCGGGGAGACCCAGTACTTC.

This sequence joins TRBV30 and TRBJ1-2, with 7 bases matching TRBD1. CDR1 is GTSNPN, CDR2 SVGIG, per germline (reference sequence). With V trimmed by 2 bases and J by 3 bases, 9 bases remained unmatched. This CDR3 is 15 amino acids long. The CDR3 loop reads CAWSKGRGLYYGYTF. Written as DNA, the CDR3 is TGTGCCTGGAGTAAAGGGAGGGGGCTGTACTATGGCTACACCTTC.

The DNA for the CDR3 is TGTGCCAGCAGCTTGGGCGCGGGTCGGGAGCTGAACTACGAGCAGTACTTC. Protein: CASSLGAGRELNYEQYF. V and J are TRBV5-4 and TRBJ2-7; the D gene is possibly TRBD2 (6 bases). CDR1 SGHNT and CDR2 YYREEE come from the germline V gene (reference sequence). The V and J ends lost 0 bases and 3 bases respectively, with 19 bases between them. The CDR3 is made up of 17 amino acids.

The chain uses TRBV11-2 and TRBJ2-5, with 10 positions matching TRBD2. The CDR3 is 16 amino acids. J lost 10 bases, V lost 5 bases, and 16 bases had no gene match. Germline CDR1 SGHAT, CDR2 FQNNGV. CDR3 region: CASSRGPRGSGRDQYF. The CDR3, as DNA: TGTGCCAGCAGCCGGGGTCCAAGGGGGAGCGGGAGGGACCAGTACTTC. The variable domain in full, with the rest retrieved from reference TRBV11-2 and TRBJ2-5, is EAGVAQSPRYKIIEKRQSVAFWCNPISGHATLYWYQQILGQGPKLLIQFQNNGVVDDSQLPKDRFSAERLKGVDSTLKIQPAKLEDSAVYLCASSRGPRGSGRDQYFGPGTRLLVL.

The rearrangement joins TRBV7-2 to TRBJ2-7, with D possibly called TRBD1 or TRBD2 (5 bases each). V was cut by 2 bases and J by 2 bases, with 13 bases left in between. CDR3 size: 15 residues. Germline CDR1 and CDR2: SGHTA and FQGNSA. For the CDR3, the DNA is TGTGCCAGCAGCTTAATAGCCGGGACCACCTACGAGCAGTACTTC. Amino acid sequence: CASSLIAGTTYEQYF.

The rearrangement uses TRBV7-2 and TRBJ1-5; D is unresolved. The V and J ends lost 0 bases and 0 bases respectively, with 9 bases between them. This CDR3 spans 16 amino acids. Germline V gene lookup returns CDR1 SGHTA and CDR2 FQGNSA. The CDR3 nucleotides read TGTGCCAGCAGCTTAGCGTCGCAGTATAGCAATCAGCCCCAGCATTTT. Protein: CASSLASQYSNQPQHF.

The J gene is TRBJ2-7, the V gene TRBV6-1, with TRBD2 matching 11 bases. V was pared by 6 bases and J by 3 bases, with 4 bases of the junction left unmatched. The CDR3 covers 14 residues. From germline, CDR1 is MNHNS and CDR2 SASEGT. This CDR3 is CASRTSGSGYEQYF. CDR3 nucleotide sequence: TGTGCCAGCAGAACTAGCGGGAGTGGCTACGAGCAGTACTTC.

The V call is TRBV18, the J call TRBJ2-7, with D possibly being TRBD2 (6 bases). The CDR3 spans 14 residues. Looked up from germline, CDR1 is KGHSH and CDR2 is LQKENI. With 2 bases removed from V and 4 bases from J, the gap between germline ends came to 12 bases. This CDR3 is CASSPFAGNYEQYF. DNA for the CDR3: TGTGCCAGCTCACCATTTGCGGGGAATTACGAGCAGTACTTC.

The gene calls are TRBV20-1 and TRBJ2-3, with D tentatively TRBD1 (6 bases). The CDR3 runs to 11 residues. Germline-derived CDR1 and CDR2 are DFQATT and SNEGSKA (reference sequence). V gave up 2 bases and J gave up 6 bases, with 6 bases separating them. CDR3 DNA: TGCAGTGCTAGAACAGGGGATACGCAGTATTTT. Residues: CSARTGDTQYF.

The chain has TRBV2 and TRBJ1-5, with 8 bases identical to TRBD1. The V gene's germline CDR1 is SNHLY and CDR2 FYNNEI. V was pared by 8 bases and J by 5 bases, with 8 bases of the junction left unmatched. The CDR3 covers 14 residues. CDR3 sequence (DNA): TGTGCCAGCTCAAGACAGGGGACTCATCAGCCCCAGCATTTT. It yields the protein CASSRQGTHQPQHF.

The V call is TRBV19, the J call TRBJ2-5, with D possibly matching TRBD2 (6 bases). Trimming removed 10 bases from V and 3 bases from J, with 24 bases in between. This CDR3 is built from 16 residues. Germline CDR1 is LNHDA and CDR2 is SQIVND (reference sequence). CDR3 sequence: CATRGPSTGEEETQYF. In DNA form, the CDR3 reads TGTGCCACTAGAGGACCGTCGACGGGGGAGGAAGAGACCCAGTACTTC.

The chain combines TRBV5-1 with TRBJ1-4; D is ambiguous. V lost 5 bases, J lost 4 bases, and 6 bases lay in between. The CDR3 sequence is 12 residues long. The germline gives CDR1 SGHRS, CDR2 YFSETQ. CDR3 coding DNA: TGCGCCAGCAGAGAACTTAATGAAAAACTGTTTTTT. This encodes CASRELNEKLFF.